The source of this T cell receptor (beta chain) is a study of T cell responses to AZD1222 COVID-19 vaccine. Pooling was applied to second doses at about 4 or about 12 weeks. Libraries were prepared by immunoSEQ multiplex PCR; TCRdb keeps only in-frame clonotypes and omits some of them. The sample holds approximately 140,000 clones; about 92% are singletons and the top ten take approximately 3.3%. The germline V gene encodes CDR1 GTSNPN and CDR2 SVGIG (reference sequence). This CDR3 spans 14 amino acids. Deletions cut 0 bases from V and 8 bases from J, with 11 bases between. V gene TRBV30 combines with J gene TRBJ1-6, with D perhaps matching TRBD1 (5 bases). This TCR derives from an adult who received the AZD1222 COVID-19 vaccine. The sample in question was peripheral blood, obtained 28 days after the second AZD1222 dose. The CDR3 reads CAWSVRGSDSPLHF. CDR3 bases: TGTGCCTGGAGTGTTCGGGGGTCGGATTCACCCCTCCACTTT.